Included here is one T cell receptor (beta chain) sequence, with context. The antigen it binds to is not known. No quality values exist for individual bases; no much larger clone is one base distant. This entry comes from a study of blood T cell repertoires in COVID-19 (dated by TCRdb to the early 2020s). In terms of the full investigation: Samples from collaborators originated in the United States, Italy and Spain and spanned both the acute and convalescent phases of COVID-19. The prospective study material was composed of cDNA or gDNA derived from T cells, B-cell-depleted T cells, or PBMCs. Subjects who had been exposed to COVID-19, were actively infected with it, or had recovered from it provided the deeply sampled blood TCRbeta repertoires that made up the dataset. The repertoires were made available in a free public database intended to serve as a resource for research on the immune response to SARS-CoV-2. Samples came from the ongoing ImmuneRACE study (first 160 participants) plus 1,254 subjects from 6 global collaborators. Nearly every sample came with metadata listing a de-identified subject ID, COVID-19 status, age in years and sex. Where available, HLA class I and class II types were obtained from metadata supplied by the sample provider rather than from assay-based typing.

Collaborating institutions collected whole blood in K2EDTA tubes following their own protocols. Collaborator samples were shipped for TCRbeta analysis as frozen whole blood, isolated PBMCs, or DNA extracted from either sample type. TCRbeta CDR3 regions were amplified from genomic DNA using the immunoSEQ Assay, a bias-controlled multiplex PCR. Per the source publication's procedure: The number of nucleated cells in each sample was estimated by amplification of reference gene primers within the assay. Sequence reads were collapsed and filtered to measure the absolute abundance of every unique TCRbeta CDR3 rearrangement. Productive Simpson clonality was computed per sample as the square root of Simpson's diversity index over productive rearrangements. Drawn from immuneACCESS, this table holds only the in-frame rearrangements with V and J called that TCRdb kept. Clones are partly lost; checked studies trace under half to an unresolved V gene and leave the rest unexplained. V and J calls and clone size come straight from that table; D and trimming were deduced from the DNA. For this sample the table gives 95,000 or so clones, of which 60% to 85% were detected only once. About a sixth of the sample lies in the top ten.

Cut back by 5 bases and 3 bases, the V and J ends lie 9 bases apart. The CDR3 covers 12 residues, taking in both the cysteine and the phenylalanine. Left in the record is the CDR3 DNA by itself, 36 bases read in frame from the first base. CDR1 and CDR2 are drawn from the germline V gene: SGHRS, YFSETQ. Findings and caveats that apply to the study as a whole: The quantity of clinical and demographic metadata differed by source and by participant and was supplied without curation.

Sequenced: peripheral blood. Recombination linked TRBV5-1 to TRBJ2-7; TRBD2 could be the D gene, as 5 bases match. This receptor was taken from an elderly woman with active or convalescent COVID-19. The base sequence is TGCGCCAGCAGTTTAACTAGCTACGAGCAGTACTTC. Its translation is CASSLTSYEQYF.